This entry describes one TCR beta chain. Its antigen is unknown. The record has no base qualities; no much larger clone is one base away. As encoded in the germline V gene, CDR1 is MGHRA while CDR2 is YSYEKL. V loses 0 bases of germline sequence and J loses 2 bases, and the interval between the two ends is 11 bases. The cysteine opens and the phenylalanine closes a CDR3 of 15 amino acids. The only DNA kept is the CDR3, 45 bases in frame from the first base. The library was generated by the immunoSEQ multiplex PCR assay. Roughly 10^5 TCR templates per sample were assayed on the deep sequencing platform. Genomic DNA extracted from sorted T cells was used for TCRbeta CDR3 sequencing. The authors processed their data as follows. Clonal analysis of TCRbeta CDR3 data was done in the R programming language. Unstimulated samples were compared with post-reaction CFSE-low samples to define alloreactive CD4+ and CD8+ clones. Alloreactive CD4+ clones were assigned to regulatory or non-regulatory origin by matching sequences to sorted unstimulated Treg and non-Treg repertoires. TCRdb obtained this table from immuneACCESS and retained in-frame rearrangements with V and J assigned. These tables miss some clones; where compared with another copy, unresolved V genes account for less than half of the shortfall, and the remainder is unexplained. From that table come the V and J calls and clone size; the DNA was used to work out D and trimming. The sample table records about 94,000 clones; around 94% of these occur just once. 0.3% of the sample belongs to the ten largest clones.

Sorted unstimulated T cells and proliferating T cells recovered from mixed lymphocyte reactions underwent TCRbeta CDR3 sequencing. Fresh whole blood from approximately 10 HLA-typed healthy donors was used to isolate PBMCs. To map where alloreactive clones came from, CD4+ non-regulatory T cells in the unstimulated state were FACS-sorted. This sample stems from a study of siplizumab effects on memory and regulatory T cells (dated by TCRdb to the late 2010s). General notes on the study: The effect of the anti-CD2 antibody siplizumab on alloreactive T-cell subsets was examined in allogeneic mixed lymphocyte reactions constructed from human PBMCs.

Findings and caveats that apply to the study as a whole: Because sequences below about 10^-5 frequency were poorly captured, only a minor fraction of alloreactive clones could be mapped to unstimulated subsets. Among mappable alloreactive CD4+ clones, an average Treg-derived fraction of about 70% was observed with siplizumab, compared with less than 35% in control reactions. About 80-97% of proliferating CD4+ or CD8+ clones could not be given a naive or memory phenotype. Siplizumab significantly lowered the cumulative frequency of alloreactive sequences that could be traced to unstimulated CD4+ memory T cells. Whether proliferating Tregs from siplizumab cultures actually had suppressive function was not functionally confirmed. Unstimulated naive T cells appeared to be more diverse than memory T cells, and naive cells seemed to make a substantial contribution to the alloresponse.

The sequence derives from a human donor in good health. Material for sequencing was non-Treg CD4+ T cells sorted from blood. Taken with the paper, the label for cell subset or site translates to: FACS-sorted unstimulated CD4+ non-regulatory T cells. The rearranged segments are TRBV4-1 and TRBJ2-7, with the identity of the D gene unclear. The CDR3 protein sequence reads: CASSQDSQVTYEQYF. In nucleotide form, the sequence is TGCGCCAGCAGCCAAGATTCCCAGGTTACCTACGAGCAGTACTTC.